This is a list of T cell receptor beta chains from one sample in a study of T cells in Graves' hyperthyroidism and ophthalmopathy. TCRdb re-derived calls from the multiplex PCR reads in MiXCR, one entry per CDR3 protein. The table has about 260,000 distinct CDR3 sequences, about 17% seen once; the top ten hold less than 35%. Input material: blood. These receptors all come from a woman aged 18-29 years with Graves' ophthalmopathy. The CDR3 runs from the conserved cysteine through the conserved F or W. The order of the fields is CDR3 DNA, CDR3 protein, CDR3 length, clone size, J gene, D gene, V gene. The D gene is left open where the match is weak. Expanded clones get a size class; other rows say once, few or many, or leave the size out.

CDR3 DNA: TGTGCCAGCAGCCGACGACTAGCGGGGGTAGACCAAGAGACCCAGTACTTC; CDR3 protein: CASSRRLAGVDQETQYF; CDR3 length: 17; clone size: .; J gene: TRBJ2-5; D gene: TRBD2; V gene: TRBV7-6
CDR3 DNA: TGTGCCACCAGTCCCGGTCTAGCGGGAAATGATGAGCAGTTCTTC; CDR3 protein: CATSPGLAGNDEQFF; CDR3 length: 15; clone size: .; J gene: TRBJ2-1; D gene: TRBD2; V gene: TRBV15
CDR3 DNA: TGTGCCAGCACGGGGCAGACTGGGGCCAACGTCCTGACTTTC; CDR3 protein: CASTGQTGANVLTF; CDR3 length: 14; clone size: many; J gene: TRBJ2-6; D gene: .; V gene: TRBV2
CDR3 DNA: TGCAGTGCTAGAGATACCGGGTCAGAGACCCAGTACTTC; CDR3 protein: CSARDTGSETQYF; CDR3 length: 13; clone size: many; J gene: TRBJ2-5; D gene: .; V gene: TRBV20-1
CDR3 DNA: TGTGCCAGCAGGGCCTCACTAGCGAGCACCGGGGAGCTGTTTTTT; CDR3 protein: CASRASLASTGELFF; CDR3 length: 15; clone size: many; J gene: TRBJ2-2; D gene: TRBD2; V gene: TRBV11-2
CDR3 DNA: TGTGCCAGCAGCCTGACAGGGGGTGGATACTACGAGCAGTACTTC; CDR3 protein: CASSLTGGGYYEQYF; CDR3 length: 15; clone size: many; J gene: TRBJ2-7; D gene: TRBD1; V gene: TRBV5-8
CDR3 DNA: TGCAGCGTCCGACTAGCGGGGGAGGCAGATACGCAGTATTTT; CDR3 protein: CSVRLAGEADTQYF; CDR3 length: 14; clone size: .; J gene: TRBJ2-3; D gene: TRBD2; V gene: TRBV29-1
CDR3 DNA: TGTGCCAGCAGTTCCCCTTCCTACAATGAGCAGTTCTTC; CDR3 protein: CASSSPSYNEQFF; CDR3 length: 13; clone size: many; J gene: TRBJ2-1; D gene: .; V gene: TRBV6-2/TRBV6-3
CDR3 DNA: TGTGCCAGCAGGTCCGGGCCAACGAGCTCCTACGAGCAGTACTTC; CDR3 protein: CASRSGPTSSYEQYF; CDR3 length: 15; clone size: many; J gene: TRBJ2-7; D gene: .; V gene: TRBV6-1
CDR3 DNA: TGTGCCACCAGTGATTTTACTGGGACCGGGGAGCTGTTTTTT; CDR3 protein: CATSDFTGTGELFF; CDR3 length: 14; clone size: .; J gene: TRBJ2-2; D gene: .; V gene: TRBV24-1
CDR3 DNA: TGCAGTGCTGGAACTAATTCACCCCTCCACTTT; CDR3 protein: CSAGTNSPLHF; CDR3 length: 11; clone size: many; J gene: TRBJ1-6; D gene: .; V gene: TRBV20-1
CDR3 DNA: TGTGCCAGCAGCCAGCCCAGAGCGGGGGGCTACGAGCAGTACTTC; CDR3 protein: CASSQPRAGGYEQYF; CDR3 length: 15; clone size: many; J gene: TRBJ2-7; D gene: TRBD2; V gene: TRBV3-1
CDR3 DNA: TGTGCCAGCTCATCACAGGATTTGTACGAGCAGTACTTC; CDR3 protein: CASSSQDLYEQYF; CDR3 length: 13; clone size: many; J gene: TRBJ2-7; D gene: .; V gene: TRBV18
CDR3 DNA: TGTGCCAGCAGCCCGACAGGGAGTGGGCCTGAAGCTTTCTTT; CDR3 protein: CASSPTGSGPEAFF; CDR3 length: 14; clone size: many; J gene: TRBJ1-1; D gene: TRBD1; V gene: TRBV7-9
CDR3 DNA: TGTGCCAGCAGCTTAATTAACTCTGGGGCCAACGTCCTGACTTTC; CDR3 protein: CASSLINSGANVLTF; CDR3 length: 15; clone size: many; J gene: TRBJ2-6; D gene: .; V gene: TRBV7-9
CDR3 DNA: TGTGCCAGCAGTCAAAGCGGGAGGAGAGAGACCCAGTACTTC; CDR3 protein: CASSQSGRRETQYF; CDR3 length: 14; clone size: many; J gene: TRBJ2-5; D gene: TRBD2; V gene: TRBV6-2/TRBV6-3
CDR3 DNA: TGTGCCAGCAGCTTATTTCCGTCCTACAATGAGCAGTTCTTC; CDR3 protein: CASSLFPSYNEQFF; CDR3 length: 14; clone size: many; J gene: TRBJ2-1; D gene: .; V gene: TRBV7-9
CDR3 DNA: TGCAGTGCTAGTATGACAGTACAAGAGACCCAGTACTTC; CDR3 protein: CSASMTVQETQYF; CDR3 length: 13; clone size: many; J gene: TRBJ2-5; D gene: .; V gene: TRBV20-1
CDR3 DNA: TGCAGTGCTAGAATCTTCCGGGACAGGGTGGATGAAAAACTGTTTTTT; CDR3 protein: CSARIFRDRVDEKLFF; CDR3 length: 16; clone size: many; J gene: TRBJ1-4; D gene: TRBD1; V gene: TRBV20-1
CDR3 DNA: TGTGCCAGCAGCAAAGGGGGGGGCGGATCTAGCACAGATACGCAGTATTTT; CDR3 protein: CASSKGGGGSSTDTQYF; CDR3 length: 17; clone size: many; J gene: TRBJ2-3; D gene: .; V gene: TRBV11-2
CDR3 DNA: TGTGCCAGCAGTTACCGGGACCCCCGACTTATGAACACTGAAGCTTTCTTT; CDR3 protein: CASSYRDPRLMNTEAFF; CDR3 length: 17; clone size: many; J gene: TRBJ1-1; D gene: .; V gene: TRBV28
CDR3 DNA: TGTGCCACCAGTGATTTGGGGGGCCCCACTGATACGCAGTATTTT; CDR3 protein: CATSDLGGPTDTQYF; CDR3 length: 15; clone size: many; J gene: TRBJ2-3; D gene: .; V gene: TRBV24-1
CDR3 DNA: TGTGCCACCAGCGGGGGGACAGGGTCTTCACCCCTCCACTTT; CDR3 protein: CATSGGTGSSPLHF; CDR3 length: 14; clone size: .; J gene: TRBJ1-6; D gene: TRBD1; V gene: TRBV15
CDR3 DNA: TGTGCCAGCCACCAAGGGCTGTACACTTCCTACGAGCAGTACTTC; CDR3 protein: CASHQGLYTSYEQYF; CDR3 length: 15; clone size: many; J gene: TRBJ2-7; D gene: .; V gene: TRBV6-2/TRBV6-3
CDR3 DNA: TGTGCCAGCAGTCCACAATTATCCACAGATACGCGGTATTTT; CDR3 protein: CASSPQLSTDTRYF; CDR3 length: 14; clone size: .; J gene: TRBJ2-3; D gene: .; V gene: TRBV11-2
CDR3 DNA: TGTGCCAGCAGTCGTTCAGATACGCAGTATTTT; CDR3 protein: CASSRSDTQYF; CDR3 length: 11; clone size: many; J gene: TRBJ2-3; D gene: .; V gene: TRBV7-9
CDR3 DNA: TGCGCCAGCTATTCAGGGGGCGCGTTGGGGGCCAACGTCCTGACTTTC; CDR3 protein: CASYSGGALGANVLTF; CDR3 length: 16; clone size: many; J gene: TRBJ2-6; D gene: TRBD1; V gene: TRBV5-1
CDR3 DNA: TGCGCCAGCAGCCAAGAAGGGACAGCAGGTCAGCCCCAGCATTTT; CDR3 protein: CASSQEGTAGQPQHF; CDR3 length: 15; clone size: .; J gene: TRBJ1-5; D gene: TRBD1; V gene: TRBV4-1
CDR3 DNA: TGTGCCTGGAGTCAAGGGGGAAACTCCTACGAGCAGTACTTC; CDR3 protein: CAWSQGGNSYEQYF; CDR3 length: 14; clone size: .; J gene: TRBJ2-7; D gene: .; V gene: TRBV30
CDR3 DNA: TGCAGCGTACTTACGACGGACAGCCAAAATGAAAAACTGTTTTTT; CDR3 protein: CSVLTTDSQNEKLFF; CDR3 length: 15; clone size: many; J gene: TRBJ1-4; D gene: .; V gene: TRBV29-1
CDR3 DNA: TGTGCCAGCAGAGACCGGGACGTATGGACCTCAAGCTCCTACGAGCAGTACTTC; CDR3 protein: CASRDRDVWTSSSYEQYF; CDR3 length: 18; clone size: many; J gene: TRBJ2-7; D gene: .; V gene: TRBV2